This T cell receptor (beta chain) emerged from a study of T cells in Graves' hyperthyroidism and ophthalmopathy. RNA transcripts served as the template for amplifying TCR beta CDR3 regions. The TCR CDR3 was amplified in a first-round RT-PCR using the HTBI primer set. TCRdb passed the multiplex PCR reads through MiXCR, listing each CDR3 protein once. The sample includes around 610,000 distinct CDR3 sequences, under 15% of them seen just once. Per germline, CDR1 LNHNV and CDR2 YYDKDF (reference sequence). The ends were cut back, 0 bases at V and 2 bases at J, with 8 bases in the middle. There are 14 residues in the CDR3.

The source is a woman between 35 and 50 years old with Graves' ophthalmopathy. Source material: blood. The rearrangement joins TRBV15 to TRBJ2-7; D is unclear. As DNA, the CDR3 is TGTGCCACCAGCAGAGATACTTTCGCCTACGAGCAGTACTTC. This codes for CATSRDTFAYEQYF.